This T cell receptor (beta chain) derives from a study of T-cell memory formation after mild COVID-19. Whole-study findings and limits: Day 15 to 85 contractors were CD4/CD8 balanced; later expanders leaned CD4+.

TCRdb independently ran MiXCR on the 5' RACE reads; one entry per CDR3 protein. This sample has hundreds of thousands of distinct CDR3 sequences, with around 17% found just once. Germline V gene data show CDR1 as SGHRS and CDR2 as YFSETQ. With 0 bases removed from V and 4 bases from J, the gap between germline ends came to 17 bases. The CDR3 consists of 17 residues. A word on this clonotype: Its cognate antigen is unknown.

The chain links TRBV5-1 to TRBJ1-5; TRBD1 might be the D (5 bases). The TCR was taken from a man between 18 and 35 years old who had mild COVID-19 (a few samples of this study predate the infection). Cell type and time point are not known. The sample was PBMCs or a T cell subset sorted from them (not recorded which). CDR3 residues: CASSLDPAGTTNQPQHF. CDR3 nucleotides: TGCGCCAGCAGCTTGGATCCTGCCGGGACGACAAATCAGCCCCAGCATTTT.